Following are 20 T cell receptor beta chains from one sample sequenced in a study of PD-1 and CTLA-4 blockade in melanoma. Clones were sequenced by immunoSEQ multiplex PCR, and TCRdb holds only the in-frame ones, with some missing. The sample records about 32,000 clones, 88% being singletons. Source: CD8+ T cells from peripheral blood, taken from a patient given anti-PD-1 treatment. The receptors derive from a human donor with melanoma.

The J gene is TRBJ2-7, the V gene TRBV4-2; 11 nucleotides line up with TRBD2. CDR1 and CDR2 (germline): LGHNA, YNFKEQ. Trimming at V came to 1 base and at J to 0 bases, leaving 2 bases not matched to a gene. The CDR3 is made up of 16 amino acids. DNA of the CDR3: TGTGCCAGCAGCCAAGCCGGGACTAGCGGCTCCTACGAGCAGTACTTC. Translation: CASSQAGTSGSYEQYF.

The chain employs TRBV7-9 and TRBJ1-4; D gene uncertain. V shed 4 bases and J shed 7 bases, with 10 bases lying between them. Germline assignment: CDR1 SEHNR and CDR2 FQNEAQ (reference sequence). The CDR3 runs to 13 residues. In nucleotides, the CDR3 is TGTGCCAGCAGCTCGCCCTCGGCTGAAAAACTGTTTTTT. This sequence encodes CASSSPSAEKLFF.

V is TRBV11-2 and J is TRBJ2-1; no clear D. The germline V gene encodes CDR1 SGHAT and CDR2 FQNNGV. There are 12 residues in the CDR3. The germline V and J ends were trimmed by 8 bases and 7 bases, with 12 bases remaining between them. The CDR3 sequence: CASRPAGNEQFF. For the CDR3, the DNA is TGTGCCAGCCGCCCCGCTGGAAATGAGCAGTTCTTC.

This clone was detected only once. The chain uses TRBV5-6 and TRBJ2-7; D is uncertain. The germline CDR1 and CDR2 sequences are SGHDT and YYEEEE. The CDR3 covers 13 residues. The ends were cut back, 9 bases at V and 1 base at J, with 14 bases in the middle. CDR3 DNA sequence: TGTGCCACCTCGAGGCAGACATCCTACGAGCAGTACTTC. Protein sequence: CATSRQTSYEQYF.

V usage is TRBV27 and J usage is TRBJ1-1, with TRBD1 as a possible D gene (5 bases). CDR1 MNHEY and CDR2 SMNVEV come from the germline V gene (reference sequence). The CDR3 contains 14 residues. Trimming removed 5 bases from V and 1 base from J, with 11 bases in between. The DNA of the CDR3 is TGTGCCAGCAGTGATTACAGGACGAACACTGAAGCTTTCTTT. It translates to CASSDYRTNTEAFF.

This rearrangement joins TRBV18 to TRBJ2-7; a possible D gene is TRBD1 (6 bases). The CDR3 runs to 13 residues. Germline V gene lookup returns CDR1 KGHSH and CDR2 LQKENI. V was clipped by 3 bases and J by 2 bases, with 8 bases between them. The DNA of the CDR3 is TGTGCCAGCTCACCGGGGGCAACCTACGAGCAGTACTTC. Translation: CASSPGATYEQYF.

The rearrangement links TRBV3-1 (or the pseudogene TRBV3-2) to TRBJ1-2; possibly TRBD1 for D (6 bases). This CDR3 contains 11 residues. CDR1 is LGHDT and CDR2 is YNNKEL in the germline V gene (reference sequence). V was cut by 7 bases and J by 5 bases, with 8 bases left in between. Written as DNA, the CDR3 is TGTGCCAGCAAGGGGGGATATGGCTACACCTTC. It translates to CASKGGYGYTF.

V gene TRBV12-3 or TRBV12-4 combines with J gene TRBJ2-5; D call uncertain. This CDR3 contains 11 residues. V lost 5 bases and J 7 bases, leaving 8 bases between the germline ends. CDR3 coding DNA: TGTGCCAGCAGTCCCAGGAGGACCCAGTACTTC. Protein product: CASSPRRTQYF.

This clone was found once. CDR3 protein: CASSPGETQYF. The CDR3 region has the DNA TGCGCCAGCAGCCCGGGGGAGACCCAGTACTTC. The V gene is TRBV5-1, the J gene TRBJ2-5; a possible D gene is TRBD2 (5 bases). The CDR3 covers 11 residues. The V end was cut by 4 bases, the J end by 5 bases, with 6 bases between. CDR1 and CDR2 (germline): SGHRS, YFSETQ.

This chain joins TRBV14 and TRBJ2-5; TRBD2 is a possible D gene (5 bases). Germline loops: CDR1 SGHDN, CDR2 FVKESK. Between the trimmed V and J ends, which lost 6 bases and 4 bases, there was a span of 18 bases. The CDR3 is made up of 15 amino acids. The CDR3 DNA reads TGTGCCAGCAGTCTCGACCTGACTATAGGAGAGACCCAGTACTTC. Translated, it gives CASSLDLTIGETQYF.

This clone showed up just a few times. V usage is TRBV7-6 and J usage is TRBJ1-1; 7 nucleotides line up with TRBD1. V was clipped by 5 bases and J by 0 bases; unmatched bases: 12. CDR3 length equals 17 residues. From germline, CDR1 is SGHVS and CDR2 FNYEAQ. CDR3 DNA: TGTGCCAGCAGCCCGCGGATCCCGACAGGGCTGAACACTGAAGCTTTCTTT. Protein product: CASSPRIPTGLNTEAFF.

CDR3 sequence reads: CASSIGGVTEAFF. As DNA, the CDR3 is TGTGCCAGTAGTATTGGAGGGGTAACTGAAGCTTTCTTT. The chain recombines TRBV19 with TRBJ1-1; tentatively, D is TRBD1 (5 bases). The CDR3 totals 13 residues. The germline V gene has CDR1 LNHDA and CDR2 SQIVND (reference sequence). Trimming stripped 3 bases from V and 5 bases from J, with 10 bases between.

The chain carries TRBV6-2 or TRBV6-3 and TRBJ2-2; 8 positions match TRBD1. The CDR3 length is 15 residues. J lost 3 bases, V lost 6 bases, and 6 bases had no gene match. The germline V gene has CDR1 MNHEY and CDR2 SVGEGT. The CDR3 sequence is CASSRTGSHTGELFF. In nucleotides, the CDR3 is TGTGCCAGCAGCCGGACAGGGTCGCACACCGGGGAGCTGTTTTTT.

The CDR3 nucleotides read TGTGCCAGCAGCCCGGGGACAGGAGCACACTACGAGCAGTACTTC. This sequence encodes CASSPGTGAHYEQYF. J is TRBJ2-7 and V is TRBV5-8; the match to TRBD1 covers 8 bases. With V trimmed by 4 bases and J by 3 bases, 9 bases remained unmatched. This CDR3 is built from 15 residues. CDR1 is SGHTS and CDR2 is YDEGEE in the germline V gene.

The chain carries TRBV12-5 and TRBJ1-1; 8 nucleotides match TRBD1. This CDR3 is built from 18 residues. The V and J ends lost 5 bases and 2 bases, in that order; junction bases with no gene match: 16. From germline, CDR1 is LGHNT and CDR2 FRNRAP. For the CDR3, the DNA is TGTGCTAGTGGTCCGTTGACAGGGGTCACGAATAATAACACTGAAGCTTTCTTT. It yields the protein CASGPLTGVTNNNTEAFF.

CDR3 in DNA: TGTGCCAGCAGCTTAGACGGGAACTACAATGAGCAGTTCTTC. It specifies CASSLDGNYNEQFF. The V gene is TRBV7-9, the J gene TRBJ2-1; possibly TRBD2 for D (5 bases). V was clipped by 1 base and J by 3 bases, with 7 bases between them. Germline CDR1 reads SEHNR; CDR2 reads FQNEAQ (reference sequence). The CDR3 is 14 residues long.

A few counts support this clone. This chain uses TRBV19 with TRBJ1-1; the match to TRBD1 covers 7 bases. Unmatched junction bases numbered 8, after V lost 3 bases and J lost 7 bases. The CDR3 runs 14 residues. The germline gives CDR1 LNHDA, CDR2 SQIVND (reference sequence). This CDR3 reads CASSISPGQSEAFF. Here the CDR3 DNA reads TGTGCCAGTAGTATTTCCCCGGGACAGAGTGAAGCTTTCTTT.

This clone was seen only a few times. One junction end disagrees with the germline gene, perhaps due to a read error. DNA for the CDR3: TGCGCCAGCAGATTGGGGACTAGCAATCCCCAAGATACGCAGTATTTT. This sequence encodes CASRLGTSNPQDTQYF. The genes are TRBV5-1 and TRBJ2-3; TRBD2 matches at 9 bases. The CDR3 loop spans 16 amino acids. Germline CDR1 and CDR2: SGHRS and YFSETQ.

The chain is built from TRBV19 and TRBJ2-7; D not resolved. This CDR3 has 13 amino acids. Trimming took off 5 bases at V and 5 bases at J, with 13 bases between the two ends. In germline, CDR1 is LNHDA, CDR2 SQIVND (reference sequence). CDR3 amino acids: CASSPFPVDEQYF. The CDR3 bases are TGTGCCAGTAGTCCCTTCCCTGTGGACGAGCAGTACTTC. Filled out from reference TRBV19 and TRBJ2-7, the complete variable domain reads DGGITQSPKYLFRKEGQNVTLSCEQNLNHDAMYWYRQDPGQGLRLIYYSQIVNDFQKGDIAEGYSVSREKKESFPLTVTSAQKNPTAFYLCASSPFPVDEQYFGPGTRLTVT.

The gene calls are TRBV7-9 and TRBJ1-2, with D unresolved. CDR1 SEHNR and CDR2 FQNEAQ come from the germline V gene (reference sequence). There are 14 residues in the CDR3. Trimming removed 5 bases at V and 2 bases at J, with 12 bases between. CDR3: CASSTQEFNYGYTF. In DNA form, the CDR3 reads TGTGCCAGCAGCACCCAGGAATTCAACTATGGCTACACCTTC.